The next 26 T cell receptor beta chains were all read from a single sample in a study of blood T cell repertoires in COVID-19. TCRdb's table, derived via immunoSEQ multiplex PCR, lists solely in-frame clones and lacks some. The profile shows some 180,000 clones, 79% of them singletons. The sample consisted of PBMCs or T cells enriched from blood (not recorded which). Every receptor here comes from a woman in her 70s in a cohort exposed to, infected with or recovered from COVID-19 (not recorded which).

V usage is TRBV4-1 and J usage is TRBJ2-7; 9 nucleotides agree with TRBD1. V was pared by 4 bases and J by 7 bases, with 11 bases of the junction left unmatched. Germline-derived CDR1 and CDR2 are MGHRA and YSYEKL. The CDR3 extends over 15 amino acids. The CDR3 sequence: CASSPGDRGEREQYF. The CDR3 DNA reads TGCGCCAGCAGCCCCGGAGACAGGGGGGAACGGGAGCAGTACTTC.

The chain has TRBV7-9 and TRBJ2-1; tentatively, D is TRBD1 (6 bases). CDR1 is SEHNR, CDR2 FQNEAQ, per germline (reference sequence). Trimming removed 5 bases from V and 2 bases from J, with 19 bases in between. The CDR3 contains 17 residues. CDR3 in DNA: TGTGCCAGCAGCACAAAAGGACAGCTCAAGCCCTACAATGAGCAGTTCTTC. This translates into CASSTKGQLKPYNEQFF.

V and J are TRBV5-1 and TRBJ2-7, with D maybe TRBD1 (6 bases). Trimming stripped 4 bases from V and 0 bases from J, with 11 bases between. The CDR3 extends over 14 amino acids. Per the germline V gene, CDR1 is SGHRS and CDR2 is YFSETQ. The CDR3 region has the DNA TGCGCCAGCAGCGTCTGGGACACCTCCTACGAGCAGTACTTC. This translates into CASSVWDTSYEQYF.

V usage is TRBV13 and J usage is TRBJ2-5; 8 bases align to TRBD2. Germline CDR1 PRHDT, CDR2 FYEKMQ (reference sequence). The CDR3 loop spans 15 amino acids. V trimming: 5 bases; J trimming: 5 bases; junction bases outside the gene matches: 10. CDR3 in DNA: TGTGCCAGCAGCCCCCTAAGCGGGAGAGGCGAGACCCAGTACTTC. Translating it yields CASSPLSGRGETQYF.

This rearrangement joins TRBV5-5 to TRBJ2-2; no clear D gene. V was clipped by 0 bases and J by 4 bases, with 4 bases between them. The V gene's germline CDR1 is SGHKS and CDR2 YYEKEE (reference sequence). The CDR3 runs to 13 residues. In DNA form, the CDR3 reads TGTGCCAGCAGCTTGGGGAGCACCGGGGAGCTGTTTTTT. The encoded protein is CASSLGSTGELFF. The full variable domain, in which reference TRBV5-5 and TRBJ2-2 provide the parts outside the CDR3, is DAGVTQSPTHLIKTRGQQVTLRCSPISGHKSVSWYQQVLGQGPQFIFQYYEKEERGRGNFPDRFSARQFPNYSSELNVNALLLGDSALYLCASSLGSTGELFFGEGSRLTVL.

The chain couples TRBV5-5 to TRBJ1-4, with TRBD1 as a possible D gene (6 bases). The V gene's germline CDR1 is SGHKS and CDR2 YYEKEE (reference sequence). V shed 4 bases and J shed 5 bases, with 15 bases lying between them. This CDR3 is built from 15 residues. The DNA for the CDR3 is TGTGCCAGCAGCCAGGGCCGGACAGAAAATGAAAAACTGTTTTTT. Its protein is CASSQGRTENEKLFF.

This chain joins TRBV5-4 and TRBJ2-5; tentatively, D is TRBD1 (6 bases). The CDR3 consists of 16 residues. Germline V gene data show CDR1 as SGHNT and CDR2 as YYREEE (reference sequence). V dropped 3 bases and J dropped 2 bases, with 17 bases sitting between them. The CDR3 region has the DNA TGTGCCAGCAGCTGGGGCCGGGACAACCGACAAGAGACCCAGTACTTC. It codes for CASSWGRDNRQETQYF. The full variable domain, completed using reference TRBV5-4 and TRBJ2-5, is ETGVTQSPTHLIKTRGQQVTLRCSSQSGHNTVSWYQQALGQGPQFIFQYYREEENGRGNFPPRFSGLQFPNYSSELNVNALELDDSALYLCASSWGRDNRQETQYFGPGTRLLVL.

This chain joins TRBV19 and TRBJ1-2; 9 bases fit TRBD1. The J segment lost 5 bases and the V segment lost 6 bases, leaving 10 bases of the junction unmatched. Germline V gives CDR1 LNHDA, CDR2 SQIVND (reference sequence). The CDR3 length is 15 residues. Here the CDR3 reads CASSPGGQGAYGYTF. DNA for the CDR3: TGTGCCAGTAGCCCGGGGGGACAGGGAGCATATGGCTACACCTTC.

This rearrangement joins TRBV10-2 to TRBJ1-5; 8 positions agree with TRBD1. After removal of 3 bases from V and 3 bases from J, the junction contained 7 bases not matched to a gene. The germline V gene encodes CDR1 WSHSY and CDR2 SAAADI. The CDR3 totals 16 residues. CDR3 protein: CASSEFGTGVNQPQHF. For the CDR3, the DNA is TGCGCCAGCAGTGAATTCGGGACAGGAGTCAATCAGCCCCAGCATTTT.

The sample holds a few counts of this clone. The V and J genes are TRBV19 and TRBJ2-1, with D possibly matching TRBD2 (6 bases). Between the trimmed V and J ends, which lost 4 bases and 1 base, there was a span of 8 bases. Germline-derived CDR1 and CDR2 are LNHDA and SQIVND (reference sequence). The CDR3 covers 14 residues. This chain's CDR3 is CASSSGESYNEQFF. CDR3 bases: TGTGCCAGTAGTAGCGGGGAATCCTACAATGAGCAGTTCTTC.

This chain uses TRBV7-2 with TRBJ2-3; perhaps TRBD2 as D (6 bases). Per germline, CDR1 SGHTA and CDR2 FQGNSA. The CDR3 contains 16 residues. Trimming stripped 2 bases from V and 4 bases from J, with 16 bases between. DNA for the CDR3: TGTGCCAGCAGCTTATATTTAACGGGAGTTTCAGATACGCAGTATTTT. It specifies CASSLYLTGVSDTQYF.

The CDR3 coding sequence is TGTGCCAGCAGCCGAATACTAGCGGGAGGGCCGAACACCGGGGAGCTGTTTTTT. Encoded protein: CASSRILAGGPNTGELFF. The rearrangement links TRBV3-1 (or the pseudogene TRBV3-2) to TRBJ2-2; 13 positions agree with TRBD2. J was trimmed by 0 bases and V by 4 bases; bases with no gene match: 5. The germline V gene encodes CDR1 LGHDT and CDR2 YNNKEL (reference sequence). The CDR3 runs 18 residues.

The chain joins TRBV19 to TRBJ1-2; perhaps TRBD1 as D (5 bases). The CDR3 is 15 amino acids. CDR1 LNHDA and CDR2 SQIVND come from the germline V gene (reference sequence). V gave up 3 bases and J gave up 5 bases, with 16 bases separating them. This chain's CDR3 is CASSMSGESWYGYTF. The DNA for the CDR3 is TGTGCCAGTAGTATGTCGGGGGAAAGCTGGTATGGCTACACCTTC.

This clone was seen a handful of times. The chain is built from TRBV28 and TRBJ1-2, with TRBD1 matching over 7 bases. The CDR3 sequence is 19 residues long. The ends lost 2 bases at V and 5 bases at J; junction bases unmatched: 20. Germline CDR1 reads MDHEN; CDR2 reads SYDVKM. The DNA for the CDR3 is TGTGCCAGCAGTTTAAAGTTAGGGGGCGATACAGTCCATTGGTATGGCTACACCTTC. Its translation is CASSLKLGGDTVHWYGYTF.

The gene calls are TRBV28 and TRBJ2-1, with D possibly matching TRBD2 (5 bases). V lost 11 bases and J lost 8, with 22 bases in between. Germline V lookup: CDR1 MDHEN, CDR2 SYDVKM. CDR3 size: 14 residues. CDR3 in amino acids: CACAPFGMRHEQFF. Written as DNA, the CDR3 is TGTGCCTGTGCTCCATTCGGGATGAGGCATGAGCAGTTCTTC.

Only one count was recorded for this clone. The rearrangement uses TRBV12-3 or TRBV12-4 and TRBJ1-2; 10 bases are a match to TRBD1. CDR3 length equals 12 residues. J was trimmed by 14 bases and V by 0 bases; bases with no gene match: 3. CDR3 sequence reads: CASSLAGTGDTF. The CDR3 DNA follows: TGTGCCAGCAGTTTAGCCGGGACAGGGGATACCTTC.

The rearrangement links TRBV2 to TRBJ2-5, with D tentatively TRBD1 (6 bases). The V gene's germline CDR1 is SNHLY and CDR2 FYNNEI. V shed 7 bases and J shed 5 bases, with 11 bases lying between them. The CDR3 runs to 12 residues. In DNA, the CDR3 is TGTGCCAGCAACAGGGATGTGGAGACCCAGTACTTC. It codes for CASNRDVETQYF.

This clone was observed a single time. The chain is built from TRBV11-3 and TRBJ1-1; a weak D match, TRBD1 (5 bases). V was pared by 4 bases and J by 11 bases, with 17 bases between. The CDR3 runs to 13 residues. The V gene's germline CDR1 is SGHNT and CDR2 YENEEA. In DNA form, the CDR3 reads TGTGCCAGCAGCTCAGACAGCGTCCTGTACGCTTTCTTT. Amino acid sequence: CASSSDSVLYAFF. Full variable domain (remainder filled in from reference TRBV11-3 and TRBJ1-1): EAGVVQSPRYKIIEKKQPVAFWCNPISGHNTLYWYLQNLGQGPELLIRYENEEAVDDSQLPKDRFSAERLKGVDSTLKIQPAELGDSAVYLCASSSDSVLYAFFGQGTRLTVV.

This chain uses TRBV7-2 with TRBJ2-1, with D perhaps TRBD2 (6 bases). The CDR3 has 19 residues. Germline V gives CDR1 SGHTA, CDR2 FQGNSA. Deletions cut 3 bases from V and 0 bases from J, with 21 bases between. The chain's CDR3 is CASSFLTLAGSYSYNEQFF. The CDR3 DNA is TGTGCCAGCAGCTTTTTGACACTGGCCGGGAGCTACTCCTACAATGAGCAGTTCTTC.

This clone turned up a few times. The chain couples TRBV6-1 to TRBJ1-2, with 11 bases identical to TRBD1. V shed 4 bases, J shed 4 bases, and the junction held 8 bases outside the gene matches. Germline lookup yields CDR1 MNHNS and CDR2 SASEGT. This CDR3 is 16 amino acids long. The CDR3 DNA reads TGTGCCAGCAGTGTGATCGGACAGGGGGCAGGCTATGGCTACACCTTC. This translates into CASSVIGQGAGYGYTF.

This rearrangement joins TRBV9 to TRBJ2-1, with TRBD1 matching 10 bases. Per the germline V gene, CDR1 is SGDLS and CDR2 is YYNGEE. The trim removed 5 bases at V and 6 bases at J, leaving 8 bases unmatched. The CDR3 extends over 15 amino acids. The CDR3 DNA reads as TGTGCCAGCAGTATAACCGGGACAGGGGTCAATGAGCAGTTCTTC. Protein sequence: CASSITGTGVNEQFF.

This rearrangement joins TRBV10-3 to TRBJ1-5, with TRBD1 identical over 10 bases. This CDR3 has 16 residues. V shed 3 bases, J shed 4 bases, and the junction held 6 bases outside the gene matches. Germline CDR1 reads ENHRY; CDR2 reads SYGVKD. As DNA, the CDR3 is TGTGCCATCAGTGATAGATGGGACAGGGGTAATCAGCCCCAGCATTTT. Its protein product is CAISDRWDRGNQPQHF.

This clone was seen a single time. The V and J genes are TRBV7-2 and TRBJ2-7; 7 nucleotides align to TRBD2. The germline CDR1 and CDR2 sequences are SGHTA and FQGNSA. CDR3 size: 15 residues. V shed 2 bases and J 2 bases; nucleotides not matched to a gene: 6. The CDR3 region has the DNA TGTGCCAGCAGCTTATCTGCGGGAGAACCCTACGAGCAGTACTTC. This translates into CASSLSAGEPYEQYF.

This chain links TRBV29-1 with TRBJ1-4, with a tentative D call TRBD1 (5 bases). V gave up 7 bases and J gave up 4 bases, with 19 bases separating them. Germline V gives CDR1 SQVTM, CDR2 ANQGSEA. This CDR3 has 15 residues. Here the CDR3 DNA reads TGCAGCGCCGGGGGTGGTTCCGTCGATAATGAAAAACTGTTTTTT. This codes for CSAGGGSVDNEKLFF.

This clone was counted between two and nine times. This rearrangement joins TRBV28 to TRBJ1-2; 9 bases are shared with TRBD1. From germline, CDR1 is MDHEN and CDR2 SYDVKM. The CDR3 has 14 residues. Trimming removed 9 bases from V and 6 bases from J; junction bases left unmatched: 11. CDR3 loop: CASGEGTGTNGYTF. In nucleotides, the CDR3 is TGTGCCAGTGGGGAGGGGACAGGGACGAATGGCTACACCTTC.

The chain carries TRBV28 and TRBJ1-5, with a possible D match to TRBD1 (5 bases). Germline loops: CDR1 MDHEN, CDR2 SYDVKM. This CDR3 has 13 residues. Trimming removed 3 bases at V and 5 bases at J, with 8 bases between. The CDR3 coding sequence is TGTGCCAGCAGTTTGGGGCGAGATCAGCCCCAGCATTTT. It yields the protein CASSLGRDQPQHF.